The sequence of this T cell receptor (beta chain) was determined in a study of response to subunit inactivated influenza vaccine. Study-level points and caveats: After each seasonal influenza vaccination, few new T cells are recruited, the authors suggested.

TCRdb re-derived calls from the RT-PCR reads in MiXCR, one entry per CDR3 protein. The sample lists approximately 520,000 distinct CDR3 sequences, less than 30% occurring once. This clonotype has more than one count but fewer than ten. Its specificity is not known. V dropped 3 bases and J dropped 7 bases, with 20 bases sitting between them. The CDR3 sequence is 15 residues long. CDR1 SGHRS and CDR2 YFSETQ come from the germline V gene. This TCR derives from a man aged 45-65 years who received an inactivated influenza vaccine. The J gene is TRBJ2-7, the V gene TRBV5-1, with a possible D match to TRBD2 (6 bases). The sequences come from CD4+ T cells sorted from PBMCs, collected more than 4 days after vaccination. The CDR3 sequence is CASSSYGSPTVEQYF. The CDR3 nucleotides read TGCGCCAGCAGCTCCTACGGGAGCCCTACGGTGGAGCAGTACTTC. Combining the CDR3 with reference TRBV5-1 and TRBJ2-7 gives the whole variable domain KAGVTQTPRYLIKTRGQQVTLSCSPISGHRSVSWYQQTPGQGLQFLFEYFSETQRNKGNFPGRFSGRQFSNSRSEMNVSTLELGDSALYLCASSSYGSPTVEQYFGPGTRLTVT.